This entry lists 16 T cell receptor beta chains sequenced from one sample in a study of cytomegalovirus exposure and HLA in healthy donors listed by TCRdb under 2017. Receptors were amplified or captured by the immunoSEQ multiplex PCR assay. For the multiplex PCR, a mixture combining 60 forward primers for TCR Vbeta segments and 13 reverse primers for TCR Jbeta segments was used. This is the immuneACCESS table as TCRdb keeps it, with only in-frame sequences that have V and J called. A part of the clones is gone; compared with another copy, unresolved V genes explain less than half, and the rest is unexplained. The sample table records under 130,000 clones; 65% to 85% of these occur just once. The leading ten clones occupy approximately 5.1% of the sample. The sequenced sample consisted of PBMCs. The receptors originated from a male donor in good health and CMV-seronegative.

The V and J genes are TRBV7-2 and TRBJ1-1; possibly TRBD1 for D (5 bases). The CDR3 covers 15 residues. Germline assignment: CDR1 SGHTA and CDR2 FQGNSA. Trimming removed 3 bases from V and 0 bases from J, with 11 bases in between. CDR3 coding DNA: TGTGCCAGCAGCTTTGGACACTCGATGAACACTGAAGCTTTCTTT. Its translation: CASSFGHSMNTEAFF.

This clone showed up just a few times. The chain employs TRBV5-1 and TRBJ1-2, with a tentative D call TRBD1 (6 bases). V was trimmed by 4 bases and J by 8 bases, leaving 21 bases between them. Germline values: CDR1 SGHRS, CDR2 YFSETQ. The CDR3 loop spans 15 amino acids. The CDR3 sequence is CASSPAVGQSEGYTF. The CDR3, as DNA: TGCGCCAGCAGCCCCGCAGTAGGACAGTCAGAAGGCTACACCTTC. Filled out from reference TRBV5-1 and TRBJ1-2, the complete variable domain reads KAGVTQTPRYLIKTRGQQVTLSCSPISGHRSVSWYQQTPGQGLQFLFEYFSETQRNKGNFPGRFSGRQFSNSRSEMNVSTLELGDSALYLCASSPAVGQSEGYTFGSGTRLTVV.

J is TRBJ2-7 and V is TRBV7-9; 9 nucleotides agree with TRBD1. The CDR3 extends over 14 amino acids. Trimming cost V 4 bases and J 2 bases; bases outside gene matches: 3. Germline V gene lookup returns CDR1 SEHNR and CDR2 FQNEAQ (reference sequence). Here the CDR3 reads CASSSQGAPYEQYF. In DNA, the CDR3 is TGTGCCAGCAGCTCACAGGGGGCTCCCTACGAGCAGTACTTC.

The chain carries TRBV20-1 and TRBJ1-2, with D possibly matching TRBD1 (5 bases). CDR3 length: 11 residues. The germline V gene encodes CDR1 DFQATT and CDR2 SNEGSKA (reference sequence). V was trimmed by 2 bases and J by 8 bases, leaving 9 bases between them. This CDR3 is CSARSYRGYTF. CDR3 bases: TGCAGTGCTAGATCCTACAGGGGCTACACCTTC.

This sequence joins TRBV18 and TRBJ2-2; a possible D gene is TRBD2 (5 bases). Trimming took 10 bases from V and 4 from J, leaving 19 bases between them. CDR1 KGHSH and CDR2 LQKENI come from the germline V gene. The CDR3 length is 15 residues. The CDR3 loop reads CATPPGETSTGELFF. CDR3 DNA sequence: TGTGCCACCCCGCCCGGGGAGACCAGCACCGGGGAGCTGTTTTTT.

The sample holds a few counts of this clone. V is TRBV25-1 and J is TRBJ2-1, with no clear D. Per germline, CDR1 MGHDK and CDR2 SYGVNS. The CDR3 is 15 amino acids. V was trimmed by 1 base and J by 5 bases, leaving 12 bases between them. The CDR3 bases are TGTGCCAGCAGTGAATTTTTGATATCTAACAATGAGCAGTTCTTC. It translates to CASSEFLISNNEQFF.

V usage is TRBV7-6 and J usage is TRBJ2-5; TRBD1 aligns across 7 bases. The J call could be wrong; TRBJ2-7 is a better fit for the DNA end. The CDR3 spans 13 residues. Germline CDR1 and CDR2: SGHVS and FNYEAQ. The CDR3 bases are TGTGCCAGCAGCTTACAGGGGGCCTACGAGCAGTACTTC. Its protein is CASSLQGAYEQYF.

The V gene is TRBV19, the J gene TRBJ1-1, with a weak D call TRBD1 (5 bases). Trimming stripped 5 bases from V and 4 bases from J, with 17 bases between. The germline V gene encodes CDR1 LNHDA and CDR2 SQIVND (reference sequence). The CDR3 extends over 15 amino acids. The CDR3 here is CASSEATRGITEAFF. As DNA, the CDR3 is TGTGCCAGTAGTGAAGCTACAAGGGGTATCACTGAAGCTTTCTTT.

The J gene is TRBJ1-5, the V gene TRBV27; the D is unclear. CDR3 size: 15 residues. Per germline, CDR1 MNHEY and CDR2 SMNVEV (reference sequence). Trimming cost V 5 bases and J 6 bases, with 17 bases left between them. CDR3 sequence (DNA): TGTGCCAGCAGTCCCACACCCAGTGGGAGTCAGCCCCAGCATTTT. It encodes CASSPTPSGSQPQHF.

The gene calls are TRBV27 and TRBJ2-5; TRBD2 might be the D (5 bases). Germline V gives CDR1 MNHEY, CDR2 SMNVEV (reference sequence). V was shortened by 3 bases and J by 1 base, with 15 bases between the two germline ends. The length of the CDR3 is 16 residues. The chain's CDR3 is CASSLGFGVPQETQYF. The CDR3, as DNA: TGTGCCAGCAGTTTGGGGTTCGGGGTTCCCCAAGAGACCCAGTACTTC.

DNA for the CDR3: TGTGCCAGCAGTGATGCTCAGGGGTATCAGCCCCAGCATTTT. This translates into CASSDAQGYQPQHF. V and J are TRBV2 and TRBJ1-5, with D perhaps matching TRBD1 (6 bases). The CDR3 is made up of 14 amino acids. The V gene's germline CDR1 is SNHLY and CDR2 FYNNEI. The ends were cut back, 3 bases at V and 5 bases at J, with 11 bases in the middle.

V is TRBV25-1 and J is TRBJ1-2; 11 bases map to TRBD1. Germline loops: CDR1 MGHDK, CDR2 SYGVNS. Trimming at V came to 4 bases and at J to 2 bases, leaving 0 bases not matched to a gene. The CDR3 sequence is 14 residues long. CDR3 in amino acids: CASSGTGGNYGYTF. The DNA for the CDR3 is TGTGCCAGCAGTGGGACAGGGGGCAACTATGGCTACACCTTC.

A single count supports this clone. Distinct nucleotide sequences in the sample also encode this CDR3. CDR3 amino acids: CATSRDRLSSYEQYF. CDR3 nucleotides: TGTGCCACCAGCAGAGACCGACTTAGCTCCTACGAGCAGTACTTC. The chain links TRBV15 to TRBJ2-7, with no clear D. In germline, CDR1 is LNHNV, CDR2 YYDKDF (reference sequence). V lost 0 bases, J lost 0 bases, and 9 bases lay in between. The CDR3 extends over 15 amino acids.

The chain employs TRBV7-3 and TRBJ2-3; TRBD2 matches 7 bases. Germline V lookup: CDR1 SGHTA, CDR2 FQGTGA. The CDR3 is 16 residues long. V gave up 2 bases and J gave up 2 bases; unmatched junction bases: 7. The CDR3 sequence: CASSLQSAGNTDTQYF. CDR3 nucleotide sequence: TGTGCCAGCAGCTTACAGTCAGCGGGAAACACAGATACGCAGTATTTT.

J is TRBJ2-7 and V is TRBV21-1; TRBD1 is the table's D call and was not checked against the DNA. TRBV21-1 is an annotated pseudogene. This CDR3 contains 14 residues. In nucleotides, the CDR3 is TGTGCCAGCAGCCTTCAAGGCACAGGGGGAGAGCAGTACTTC. Protein sequence: CASSLQGTGGEQYF.

This chain uses TRBV11-3 with TRBJ2-1; maybe TRBD2 (5 bases). The CDR3 totals 15 residues. With 5 bases removed from V and 7 bases from J, the gap between germline ends came to 18 bases. Germline lookup yields CDR1 SGHNT and CDR2 YENEEA. The CDR3 loop is CASSHSRGSENEQFF. CDR3 nucleotides: TGTGCCAGCAGCCATTCCAGAGGTAGCGAAAATGAGCAGTTCTTC.